Below, 23 T cell receptor beta chains from the same sample are listed, as sequenced in a study of Ad26.COV2.S vaccination and SARS-CoV-2 variants. Regarding treatment: around 19 received Ad26.COV2.S at low or high dose, single or two shots; roughly five received placebo; per-sample allocation not given. Following the first vaccine or placebo injection, samples were taken on day 63. Method: immunoSEQ multiplex PCR; TCRdb's copy keeps in-frame clones and lacks some. In the table there are roughly 450,000 clones, roughly 90% of which are singletons. The sequencing used peripheral blood, collected in a trial of Ad26.COV2.S vaccine versus placebo. These receptors were collected from a person aged 18-60 years who received the Ad26.COV2.S COVID-19 vaccine or a placebo.

The chain has TRBV11-2 and TRBJ2-7; 8 positions match TRBD2. J lost 5 bases, V lost 0 bases, and 6 bases had no gene match. CDR3 size: 15 residues. CDR1 SGHAT and CDR2 FQNNGV come from the germline V gene. The CDR3 spells CASSLEASGYHEQYF. The CDR3 DNA is TGTGCCAGCAGCTTAGAGGCTAGCGGGTACCACGAGCAGTACTTC. The full variable domain, in which reference TRBV11-2 and TRBJ2-7 provide the parts outside the CDR3, is EAGVAQSPRYKIIEKRQSVAFWCNPISGHATLYWYQQILGQGPKLLIQFQNNGVVDDSQLPKDRFSAERLKGVDSTLKIQPAKLEDSAVYLCASSLEASGYHEQYFGPGTRLTVT.

This chain links TRBV30 with TRBJ1-3; D gene uncertain. The CDR3 is 13 amino acids. Germline V gene data show CDR1 as GTSNPN and CDR2 as SVGIG (reference sequence). Deletions cut 1 base from V and 3 bases from J, with 7 bases between. As DNA, the CDR3 is TGTGCCTGGAGTGGGGTGGGTGGAAACACCATATATTTT. It codes for CAWSGVGGNTIYF.

This chain links TRBV13 with TRBJ2-1; TRBD2 aligns across 7 bases. Unmatched junction bases numbered 16, after V lost 5 bases and J lost 0 bases. The CDR3 is 19 amino acids. Germline CDR1 reads PRHDT; CDR2 reads FYEKMQ (reference sequence). CDR3 sequence reads: CASSLSRALAERSYNEQFF. The CDR3 coding sequence is TGTGCCAGCAGCCTCAGTCGGGCGCTAGCGGAACGCTCCTACAATGAGCAGTTCTTC.

V gene TRBV14 combines with J gene TRBJ2-4; 16 nucleotides agree with TRBD2. Unmatched junction bases numbered 5, after V lost 1 base and J lost 5 bases. The CDR3 covers 18 residues. Germline-derived CDR1 and CDR2 are SGHDN and FVKESK. This CDR3 is CASSQVGLAGGRENIQYF. Written as DNA, the CDR3 is TGTGCCAGCAGCCAAGTGGGACTAGCGGGAGGGAGAGAAAACATTCAGTACTTC.

This chain connects TRBV5-5 to TRBJ2-2; 9 bases map to TRBD1. V shed 4 bases and J 2 bases; nucleotides not matched to a gene: 6. Per the germline V gene, CDR1 is SGHKS and CDR2 is YYEKEE (reference sequence). This CDR3 region has 16 residues. The CDR3, as DNA: TGTGCCAGCAGCGGGGGGACAGGGAGAAACACCGGGGAGCTGTTTTTT. Residues: CASSGGTGRNTGELFF.

The gene calls are TRBV27 and TRBJ2-1, with TRBD2 as a possible D gene (6 bases). The V end lost 4 bases, the J end lost 6 bases, and 16 bases lay between the germline ends. CDR3 length: 15 amino acids. Germline loops: CDR1 MNHEY, CDR2 SMNVEV (reference sequence). The CDR3 sequence: CASSSLGAGSNEQFF. CDR3 in DNA: TGTGCCAGCAGTTCCCTCGGGGCGGGAAGCAATGAGCAGTTCTTC.

This chain joins TRBV9 and TRBJ2-7; TRBD2 aligns across 7 bases. Germline V gene sequence: CDR1 SGDLS, CDR2 YYNGEE. Trimming removed 3 bases from V and 3 bases from J; junction bases left unmatched: 15. The CDR3 has 17 residues. The DNA of the CDR3 is TGTGCCAGCAGCGGCCGTGCCGGGGAGGGTAGAAGCTACGAGCAGTACTTC. This codes for CASSGRAGEGRSYEQYF.

The rearrangement uses TRBV5-4 and TRBJ2-7; 10 bases are shared with TRBD2. Germline CDR1 is SGHNT and CDR2 is YYREEE (reference sequence). The CDR3 totals 17 residues. V gave up 3 bases and J gave up 0 bases; unmatched junction bases: 9. In nucleotides, the CDR3 is TGTGCCAGCAGCTCGGGACTAGCGCTACAAAGCTCCTACGAGCAGTACTTC. Protein sequence: CASSSGLALQSSYEQYF.

The rearrangement uses TRBV5-6 and TRBJ2-5; TRBD2 agrees at 12 bases. The trim removed 4 bases at V and 4 bases at J, leaving 8 bases unmatched. This CDR3 spans 16 amino acids. Germline CDR1 reads SGHDT; CDR2 reads YYEEEE. For the CDR3, the DNA is TGTGCCAGCAGCCGCGGACTAGCGGGAACTCCAGAGACCCAGTACTTC. It yields the protein CASSRGLAGTPETQYF. Drawing the rest from reference TRBV5-6 and TRBJ2-5, the complete variable domain is DAGVTQSPTHLIKTRGQQVTLRCSPKSGHDTVSWYQQALGQGPQFIFQYYEEEERQRGNFPDRFSGHQFPNYSSELNVNALLLGDSALYLCASSRGLAGTPETQYFGPGTRLLVL.

V and J are TRBV28 and TRBJ2-5; the match to TRBD2 covers 7 bases. Germline CDR1 MDHEN, CDR2 SYDVKM. The CDR3 totals 16 residues. The J segment lost 5 bases and the V segment lost 5 bases, leaving 14 bases of the junction unmatched. The CDR3 nucleotides are TGTGCCAGCAGTATATCTTTGGCGGGAGTGGGGGAGACCCAGTACTTC. Encoded protein: CASSISLAGVGETQYF.

The gene calls are TRBV7-2 and TRBJ1-5; the match to TRBD1 covers 8 bases. The CDR3 is made up of 13 amino acids. Trimming removed 4 bases from V and 6 bases from J; junction bases left unmatched: 2. CDR1 is SGHTA and CDR2 is FQGNSA in the germline V gene. The CDR3 sequence: CASSSDRAQPQHF. The CDR3 DNA reads TGTGCCAGCAGCTCGGACAGGGCTCAGCCCCAGCATTTT.

V and J are TRBV27 and TRBJ1-1; no clear D. Germline CDR1 and CDR2: MNHEY and SMNVEV (reference sequence). The ends were cut back, 2 bases at V and 2 bases at J, with 6 bases in the middle. The CDR3 is 13 amino acids. This chain's CDR3 is CASSLVPNTEAFF. The CDR3 DNA reads TGTGCCAGCAGTTTAGTTCCAAACACTGAAGCTTTCTTT.

This chain uses TRBV14 with TRBJ2-1; the D is unclear. CDR1 SGHDN and CDR2 FVKESK come from the germline V gene. V lost 4 bases to trimming and J lost 3 bases, with 16 bases between them. This CDR3 region has 16 residues. The CDR3 loop is CASSPLVSAFYNEQFF. The DNA of the CDR3 is TGTGCCAGCAGCCCCCTTGTGTCTGCCTTCTACAATGAGCAGTTCTTC.

The rearrangement links TRBV2 to TRBJ2-3, with TRBD1 as a possible D gene (6 bases). Per germline, CDR1 SNHLY and CDR2 FYNNEI. The CDR3 loop spans 14 amino acids. Trimming cost V 2 bases and J 2 bases, with 8 bases left between them. The CDR3 sequence: CASSEQGFTDTQYF. The CDR3 DNA reads TGTGCCAGCAGTGAACAGGGGTTCACAGATACGCAGTATTTT.

This chain's CDR3 is CASSPPSSNEQFF. In DNA, the CDR3 is TGTGCCAGCTCACCACCGTCATCCAATGAGCAGTTCTTC. This chain joins TRBV18 and TRBJ2-1; D not certain. V shed 0 bases and J shed 6 bases, with 6 bases lying between them. CDR1 and CDR2 from the germline V gene are KGHSH and LQKENI. The CDR3 sequence is 13 residues long.

This clone showed up just a few times. V usage is TRBV19 and J usage is TRBJ2-2; no definite D call. V dropped 7 bases and J dropped 0 bases, with 15 bases sitting between them. The CDR3 spans 16 residues. The germline V gene has CDR1 LNHDA and CDR2 SQIVND (reference sequence). The CDR3 region has the DNA TGTGCCAGTATTGGGTTAGGAGAACCGAACACCGGGGAGCTGTTTTTT. Residues: CASIGLGEPNTGELFF.

J is TRBJ1-1 and V is TRBV5-6; no reliable D call. CDR1 is SGHDT and CDR2 is YYEEEE in the germline V gene. V lost 0 bases to trimming and J lost 1 base, with 4 bases between them. This CDR3 is built from 13 residues. The CDR3 protein is CASSLARNTEAFF. In DNA, the CDR3 is TGTGCCAGCAGCTTGGCCAGGAACACTGAAGCTTTCTTT. Full variable domain (outside the CDR3, taken from reference TRBV5-6 and TRBJ1-1): DAGVTQSPTHLIKTRGQQVTLRCSPKSGHDTVSWYQQALGQGPQFIFQYYEEEERQRGNFPDRFSGHQFPNYSSELNVNALLLGDSALYLCASSLARNTEAFFGQGTRLTVV.

The rearrangement links TRBV18 to TRBJ2-7; TRBD2 aligns across 11 bases. This CDR3 region has 23 residues. Germline lookup yields CDR1 KGHSH and CDR2 LQKENI. V lost 2 bases to trimming and J lost 3 bases; unmatched junction nucleotides: 27. DNA of the CDR3: TGTGCCAGCTCACCATATCCTAATCGGCTAGCGGGAGGTCCCATATATATAAGCTACGAGCAGTACTTC. It specifies CASSPYPNRLAGGPIYISYEQYF.

This clone was observed a handful of times. Other DNA sequences within the sample encode an identical CDR3. The chain combines TRBV30 with TRBJ1-5; D perhaps matches TRBD1 (6 bases). CDR3 length: 13 residues. Germline CDR1 reads GTSNPN; CDR2 reads SVGIG (reference sequence). V was cut by 0 bases and J by 7 bases, with 10 bases left in between. Here the CDR3 reads CAWSVRGGQPQHF. DNA of the CDR3: TGTGCCTGGAGTGTACGGGGGGGCCAGCCCCAGCATTTT.

The chain links TRBV11-2 to TRBJ1-2, with 9 bases identical to TRBD1. V shed 6 bases and J 5 bases; nucleotides not matched to a gene: 10. The germline CDR1 and CDR2 sequences are SGHAT and FQNNGV. CDR3 length: 15 residues. The CDR3: CASRATGQGWYGYTF. In nucleotides, the CDR3 is TGTGCCAGCAGGGCTACGGGACAGGGTTGGTATGGCTACACCTTC.

This chain links TRBV9 with TRBJ2-1, with 8 bases aligning to TRBD2. Trimming at V came to 0 bases and at J to 0 bases, leaving 5 bases not matched to a gene. This CDR3 contains 17 residues. Germline-derived CDR1 and CDR2 are SGDLS and YYNGEE. The CDR3 loop is CASSVATSASSYNEQFF. As DNA, the CDR3 is TGTGCCAGCAGCGTAGCGACTAGCGCGAGCTCCTACAATGAGCAGTTCTTC. The complete variable domain, with remaining parts taken from reference TRBV9 and TRBJ2-1, reads DSGVTQTPKHLITATGQRVTLRCSPRSGDLSVYWYQQSLDQGLQFLIQYYNGEERAKGNILERFSAQQFPDLHSELNLSSLELGDSALYFCASSVATSASSYNEQFFGPGTRLTVL.

This rearrangement joins TRBV28 to TRBJ2-7, with 8 bases aligning to TRBD2. This CDR3 contains 13 residues. V dropped 6 bases and J dropped 6; count of bases not matched to a gene: 7. Germline CDR1 MDHEN, CDR2 SYDVKM. CDR3 residues: CASRKAGAGEQYF. In nucleotides, the CDR3 is TGTGCCAGCAGGAAAGCGGGAGCAGGCGAGCAGTACTTC.

This chain connects TRBV28 to TRBJ1-5; D is unresolved. Germline V CDR1 and CDR2: MDHEN, SYDVKM. V gave up 6 bases and J gave up 3 bases, with 6 bases separating them. This CDR3 comprises 12 residues. The CDR3 nucleotides are TGTGCCAGCAGCACCTTCAATCAGCCCCAGCATTTT. It translates to CASSTFNQPQHF.